One sample yielded the 32 T cell receptor beta chains listed below, sequenced in a study of shared clonotypes between healthy human individuals. Using immunoSEQ multiplex PCR, the repertoire was profiled, and TCRdb retains in-frame clones only, with some absent. The sample yields roughly 2,300,000 clones, around 93% seen once. Sequencing used naive CD4+ T cells from PBMCs. Subset indicated: CD45RA+ positively selected. These receptors all come from a young man in good health. Some clones in this sample may be carry-over from other donors' samples.

The gene calls are TRBV6-5 and TRBJ2-3, with 7 nucleotides matching TRBD1. This CDR3 has 15 amino acids. The germline CDR1 and CDR2 sequences are MNHEY and SVGAGI. With V trimmed by 8 bases and J by 0 bases, 8 bases remained unmatched. This CDR3 is CASGISRGSTDTQYF. The CDR3 region has the DNA TGTGCCAGCGGGATTTCCAGGGGGAGCACAGATACGCAGTATTTT.

This chain uses TRBV11-3 with TRBJ2-1; 9 nucleotides match TRBD2. With V trimmed by 5 bases and J by 3 bases, 5 bases remained unmatched. This CDR3 is 15 amino acids long. Germline values: CDR1 SGHNT, CDR2 YENEEA. DNA of the CDR3: TGTGCCAGCAGCCCGACTAGCGGAAACTACAATGAGCAGTTCTTC. Protein product: CASSPTSGNYNEQFF.

In its sample, this clone was seen once. J is TRBJ2-7 and V is TRBV18; unclear D gene. Trimming removed 6 bases from V and 2 bases from J, with 11 bases in between. The CDR3 totals 13 residues. Germline-derived CDR1 and CDR2 are KGHSH and LQKENI. CDR3: CASSGSETYEQYF. The CDR3 DNA reads as TGTGCCAGCTCGGGATCAGAGACCTACGAGCAGTACTTC.

V gene TRBV7-7 combines with J gene TRBJ1-3; D is unclear. CDR3 length: 14 residues. V gave up 5 bases and J gave up 4 bases, with 12 bases separating them. The V gene's germline CDR1 is SSHAT and CDR2 FNYEAQ (reference sequence). CDR3 nucleotides: TGTGCCAGCAGCCCCGGGTCTTCCGGAAACACCATATATTTT. Protein product: CASSPGSSGNTIYF.

This sequence joins TRBV6-6 and TRBJ1-1; 7 nucleotides align to TRBD1. CDR1 is MNHNY and CDR2 is SVGAGI in the germline V gene (reference sequence). The CDR3 consists of 14 residues. The V segment lost 8 bases and the J segment 1 base; nucleotides outside the gene matches: 7. The CDR3: CASFRGQSNTEAFF. The DNA of the CDR3 is TGTGCCAGCTTCAGGGGACAGTCGAACACTGAAGCTTTCTTT.

The rearrangement uses TRBV5-6 and TRBJ1-2; maybe TRBD1 (5 bases). CDR1 is SGHDT and CDR2 is YYEEEE in the germline V gene. The CDR3 runs 17 residues. V dropped 4 bases and J dropped 0 bases, with 19 bases sitting between them. In DNA, the CDR3 is TGTGCCAGCAGCCCCATAGGTGGGACGGTATCTAACTATGGCTACACCTTC. It encodes CASSPIGGTVSNYGYTF.

In regard to this clone: Other nucleotide sequences from this sample produce the same CDR3. The V gene is TRBV20-1, the J gene TRBJ2-7, with 7 bases aligning to TRBD1. V shed 6 bases, J shed 4 bases, and the junction held 3 bases outside the gene matches. CDR3 length: 11 residues. The germline V gene encodes CDR1 DFQATT and CDR2 SNEGSKA (reference sequence). The CDR3 sequence is CSAAQGYEQYF. The CDR3 nucleotides read TGCAGTGCCGCACAGGGGTACGAGCAGTACTTC.

J is TRBJ2-7 and V is TRBV21-1. TRBV21-1 is termed a pseudogene. The CDR3 contains 12 residues. CDR3 in DNA: TGTGCCAGCAGCAAAAGGGACCCCGATTGTTACTTC. As protein: CASSKRDPDCYF.

A word on this clone: Different DNA sequences within this sample yield the same CDR3. This chain uses TRBV29-1 with TRBJ1-2, with TRBD1 matching 11 bases. V trimming: 3 bases; J trimming: 8 bases; junction bases outside the gene matches: 2. Germline lookup yields CDR1 SQVTM and CDR2 ANQGSEA. CDR3 length equals 12 residues. The CDR3 DNA is TGCAGCGTTGAGGGACAGGGGGGCGGCTACACCTTC. Translating gives CSVEGQGGGYTF. Looking up the rest from reference TRBV29-1 and TRBJ1-2 gives the full variable domain: SAVISQKPSRDICQRGTSLTIQCQVDSQVTMMFWYRQQPGQSLTLIATANQGSEATYESGFVIDKFPISRPNLTFSTLTVSNMSPEDSSIYLCSVEGQGGGYTFGSGTRLTVV.

This chain joins TRBV29-1 and TRBJ1-5; D is unresolved. The germline V gene encodes CDR1 SQVTM and CDR2 ANQGSEA. The V end lost 4 bases, the J end lost 10 bases, and 17 bases lay between the germline ends. The CDR3 spans 13 residues. The CDR3 nucleotides are TGCAGCGTTGCTACCGGGTGGTCGGGCCCCCAGCATTTT. It encodes CSVATGWSGPQHF.

As for this clone: The sample carries other DNA sequences with the same CDR3. V usage is TRBV6-6 and J usage is TRBJ2-7; D not resolved. The V end was cut by 0 bases, the J end by 3 bases, with 6 bases between. CDR1 and CDR2 from the germline V gene are MNHNY and SVGAGI (reference sequence). The CDR3 runs to 13 residues. DNA of the CDR3: TGTGCCAGCAGTTACTCGGCAGTCTACGAGCAGTACTTC. Its translation is CASSYSAVYEQYF.

V is TRBV29-1 and J is TRBJ2-7; 9 positions match TRBD2. J lost 0 bases, V lost 5 bases, and 2 bases had no gene match. There are 13 residues in the CDR3. The V gene's germline CDR1 is SQVTM and CDR2 ANQGSEA. The DNA for the CDR3 is TGCAGCGTTCTACTAGCGGGCTCCTACGAGCAGTACTTC. Translating it yields CSVLLAGSYEQYF.

V is TRBV7-6 and J is TRBJ2-2; TRBD2 aligns across 7 bases. CDR3 length equals 17 residues. V trimming: 2 bases; J trimming: 0 bases; junction bases outside the gene matches: 6. Germline V gene lookup returns CDR1 SGHVS and CDR2 FNYEAQ. In DNA, the CDR3 is TGTGCCAGCAGCTTAATTCGGGCGGGGGCGAACACCGGGGAGCTGTTTTTT. This codes for CASSLIRAGANTGELFF.

The chain uses TRBV18 and TRBJ2-3, with TRBD2 matching 11 bases. This CDR3 region has 17 residues. CDR1 is KGHSH, CDR2 LQKENI, per germline. V lost 0 bases and J lost 3; bases outside the gene matches: 5. CDR3 residues: CASSPPTTSGDTDTQYF. DNA of the CDR3: TGTGCCAGCTCACCACCGACGACTAGCGGGGATACAGATACGCAGTATTTT.

This clone appeared once. The genes are TRBV4-1 and TRBJ1-5; 9 nucleotides align to TRBD1. The CDR3 runs 16 residues. V trimming: 0 bases; J trimming: 4 bases; junction bases outside the gene matches: 4. CDR1 is MGHRA, CDR2 YSYEKL, per germline. The CDR3 region has the DNA TGCGCCAGCAGCCAAGATAACAGGGGGCTGAATCAGCCCCAGCATTTT. This codes for CASSQDNRGLNQPQHF.

This chain joins TRBV6-7 and TRBJ1-6; D is uncertain. TRBV6-7 is placed among ORFs of uncertain function. There are 16 residues in the CDR3. V was clipped by 4 bases and J by 0 bases, with 10 bases between them. The CDR3 nucleotides are TGTGCCAGCAGTTCCCTGTATAGCTCCTATAATTCACCCCTCCACTTT. Its protein product is CASSSLYSSYNSPLHF.

The rearrangement joins TRBV27 to TRBJ2-7; 7 positions match TRBD1. The CDR3 extends over 13 amino acids. Germline CDR1 MNHEY, CDR2 SMNVEV (reference sequence). V dropped 8 bases and J dropped 2; count of bases not matched to a gene: 6. CDR3 DNA sequence: TGTGCCAGCGATCGGGACAGAACCTACGAGCAGTACTTC. This encodes CASDRDRTYEQYF.

DNA of the CDR3: TGCGCCAGCAGCTTGGGACTAGCGGGAGGGGCCGGGGAGCTGTTTTTT. Its protein product is CASSLGLAGGAGELFF. The chain has TRBV5-1 and TRBJ2-2; 14 nucleotides match TRBD2. CDR1 SGHRS and CDR2 YFSETQ come from the germline V gene. With V trimmed by 0 bases and J by 6 bases, 1 base remained unmatched. CDR3 length: 16 amino acids. The whole variable domain, filled in from reference TRBV5-1 and TRBJ2-2, reads KAGVTQTPRYLIKTRGQQVTLSCSPISGHRSVSWYQQTPGQGLQFLFEYFSETQRNKGNFPGRFSGRQFSNSRSEMNVSTLELGDSALYLCASSLGLAGGAGELFFGEGSRLTVL.

The chain combines TRBV7-3 with TRBJ2-1, with TRBD1 matching over 7 bases. Trimming cost V 3 bases and J 9 bases; bases outside gene matches: 5. The CDR3 has 13 residues. Germline assignment: CDR1 SGHTA and CDR2 FQGTGA. This CDR3 is CASSLHRGSEQFF. CDR3 sequence (DNA): TGTGCCAGCAGCTTGCACAGGGGTAGTGAGCAGTTCTTC. Full variable domain (missing parts from reference TRBV7-3 and TRBJ2-1): GAGVSQTPSNKVTEKGKYVELRCDPISGHTALYWYRQSLGQGPEFLIYFQGTGAADDSGLPNDRFFAVRPEGSVSTLKIQRTERGDSAVYLCASSLHRGSEQFFGPGTRLTVL.

CDR3 nucleotide sequence: TGTGCCAGCAGCTCCCTATACAGCTCCTACAATGAGCAGTTCTTC. Its protein product is CASSSLYSSYNEQFF. V is TRBV7-6 and J is TRBJ2-1; D uncertain. Per germline, CDR1 SGHVS and CDR2 FNYEAQ. V lost 4 bases and J lost 0, with 10 bases in between. This CDR3 comprises 15 residues. The full variable domain, its missing parts supplied by reference TRBV7-6 and TRBJ2-1, is GAGVSQSPRYKVTKRGQDVALRCDPISGHVSLYWYRQALGQGPEFLTYFNYEAQQDKSGLPNDRFSAERPEGSISTLTIQRTEQRDSAMYRCASSSLYSSYNEQFFGPGTRLTVL.

The CDR3 loop reads CASSFARQGNEQFF. Here the CDR3 DNA reads TGTGCCAGCAGCTTCGCCCGACAGGGCAATGAGCAGTTCTTC. The chain is built from TRBV7-2 and TRBJ2-1; 7 bases agree with TRBD1. Looked up from germline, CDR1 is SGHTA and CDR2 is FQGNSA. The CDR3 spans 14 residues. The V segment lost 3 bases and the J segment 6 bases; nucleotides outside the gene matches: 5.

The rearrangement uses TRBV19 and TRBJ1-2; D may be TRBD1 (6 bases). The germline CDR1 and CDR2 sequences are LNHDA and SQIVND (reference sequence). V shed 6 bases and J shed 5 bases, with 22 bases lying between them. The CDR3 runs 16 residues. CDR3 coding DNA: TGTGCCAGTAGAAGGGACATCTCCTCCAAGGGTTATGGCTACACCTTC. Amino acid sequence: CASRRDISSKGYGYTF.

The rearrangement links TRBV6-5 to TRBJ1-3; tentatively, D is TRBD1 (6 bases). The CDR3 runs to 14 residues. Germline V gene sequence: CDR1 MNHEY, CDR2 SVGAGI. V was shortened by 6 bases and J by 3 bases, with 12 bases between the two germline ends. The CDR3 protein is CASRTTGFGNTIYF. In DNA, the CDR3 is TGTGCCAGCAGAACAACAGGGTTTGGAAACACCATATATTTT.

This sequence joins TRBV28 and TRBJ1-2; D is unclear. The V and J ends lost 7 bases and 1 base respectively, with 10 bases between them. The germline V gene encodes CDR1 MDHEN and CDR2 SYDVKM. CDR3 length: 13 amino acids. DNA of the CDR3: TGTGCCAGCATGCAGAGGGTTAACTATGGCTACACCTTC. This encodes CASMQRVNYGYTF.

The chain uses TRBV7-3 and TRBJ2-1; D may correspond to TRBD1 or TRBD2 (5 bases each). Germline assignment: CDR1 SGHTA and CDR2 FQGTGA. Trimming removed 2 bases at V and 4 bases at J, with 6 bases between. This CDR3 region has 13 residues. CDR3 coding DNA: TGTGCCAGCAGCTTAGGGACGTACAATGAGCAGTTCTTC. Encoded protein: CASSLGTYNEQFF. Based on the CDR3 plus reference TRBV7-3 and TRBJ2-1, the full variable domain is GAGVSQTPSNKVTEKGKYVELRCDPISGHTALYWYRQSLGQGPEFLIYFQGTGAADDSGLPNDRFFAVRPEGSVSTLKIQRTERGDSAVYLCASSLGTYNEQFFGPGTRLTVL.

The CDR3 is CSVGGINEQFF. The CDR3 bases are TGCAGCGTTGGGGGGATAAATGAGCAGTTCTTC. The chain employs TRBV29-1 and TRBJ2-1; D assignment may be TRBD1 or TRBD2 (5 bases each). The germline V gene encodes CDR1 SQVTM and CDR2 ANQGSEA. V was cut by 4 bases and J by 7 bases, with 8 bases left in between. This CDR3 has 11 residues.

The J gene is TRBJ2-5, the V gene TRBV15, with D possibly being TRBD1 or TRBD2 (5 bases each). Germline V lookup: CDR1 LNHNV, CDR2 YYDKDF (reference sequence). The V end was cut by 3 bases, the J end by 1 base, with 6 bases between. This CDR3 comprises 13 residues. The DNA for the CDR3 is TGTGCCACCAGCAGTGGGACCCAAGAGACCCAGTACTTC. It encodes CATSSGTQETQYF. Drawing the rest from reference TRBV15 and TRBJ2-5, the complete variable domain is DAMVIQNPRYQVTQFGKPVTLSCSQTLNHNVMYWYQQKSSQAPKLLFHYYDKDFNNEADTPDNFQSRRPNTSFCFLDIRSPGLGDTAMYLCATSSGTQETQYFGPGTRLLVL.

The rearrangement links TRBV29-1 to TRBJ2-1; 10 positions agree with TRBD1. Trimming cost V 8 bases and J 5 bases; bases outside gene matches: 9. There are 14 residues in the CDR3. Per germline, CDR1 SQVTM and CDR2 ANQGSEA. CDR3 nucleotide sequence: TGCAGCTACAAGGGCGGGACAGGGGACAATGAGCAGTTCTTC. Protein: CSYKGGTGDNEQFF.

This CDR3 is CASSSPGGADTQYF. The CDR3 nucleotides read TGTGCCAGCAGCTCCCCAGGGGGCGCAGATACGCAGTATTTT. This chain uses TRBV5-7 with TRBJ2-3; TRBD1 matches 8 bases. TRBV5-7 is an ORF, and what it does is uncertain. This CDR3 has 14 amino acids. With V trimmed by 3 bases and J by 4 bases, 4 bases remained unmatched.

The DNA for the CDR3 is TGCGCCAGCAGCCCGGAGGGTATAGATACGCAGTATTTT. As protein: CASSPEGIDTQYF. The V call is TRBV5-1, the J call TRBJ2-3; tentatively, D is TRBD2 (6 bases). CDR1 SGHRS and CDR2 YFSETQ come from the germline V gene. This CDR3 spans 13 amino acids. Deletions cut 4 bases from V and 5 bases from J, with 11 bases between.

This chain uses TRBV7-2 with TRBJ2-7; D may be TRBD1 (6 bases). CDR1 and CDR2 from the germline V gene are SGHTA and FQGNSA. This CDR3 contains 14 residues. Deletions cut 5 bases from V and 2 bases from J, with 13 bases between. CDR3 protein: CASSPQGHPYEQYF. Written as DNA, the CDR3 is TGTGCCAGCAGCCCACAGGGACATCCCTACGAGCAGTACTTC.

The V and J genes are TRBV29-1 and TRBJ2-2; 14 nucleotides agree with TRBD2. Germline CDR1 SQVTM, CDR2 ANQGSEA. The CDR3 covers 15 residues. Losses at the gene ends were 7 bases for V and 1 base for J; bases not matched to a gene: 2. The CDR3 loop is CSAGTSGGNTGELFF. CDR3 in DNA: TGCAGCGCCGGGACTAGCGGGGGGAACACCGGGGAGCTGTTTTTT.